Below, 4 T cell receptor beta chains from the same sample are listed, as sequenced in a study of response to subunit inactivated influenza vaccine. TCRdb called the RT-PCR reads again in MiXCR, with one record for every CDR3 protein. The repertoire includes approximately 500,000 distinct CDR3 sequences, 10% to 15% of them detected once, and around 13% sits in the top ten. The source was PBMCs from blood, collected roughly 46 days after vaccination. The receptors come from a man aged 45-65 years who received an inactivated influenza vaccine.

CDR3: CASSESGGSSYEQYF. CDR3 in DNA: TGTGCCAGCAGTGAAAGCGGAGGCTCCTCCTACGAGCAGTACTTC. This chain links TRBV28 with TRBJ2-7; tentatively, D is TRBD2 (5 bases). The germline V gene encodes CDR1 MDHEN and CDR2 SYDVKM. V lost 5 bases and J lost 0, with 14 bases in between. The CDR3 is 15 amino acids. The full variable domain, with the rest looked up from reference TRBV28 and TRBJ2-7, is DVKVTQSSRYLVKRTGEKVFLECVQDMDHENMFWYRQDPGLGLRLIYFSYDVKMKEKGDIPEGYSVSREKKERFSLILESASTNQTSMYLCASSESGGSSYEQYFGPGTRLTVT.

In this sample, this clonotype turned up many times. The J gene is TRBJ2-1, the V gene TRBV9; TRBD2 agrees at 9 bases. The junction had 11 bases not matched to a gene; V was cut back by 0 bases and J by 10 bases. There are 16 residues in the CDR3. Germline-derived CDR1 and CDR2 are SGDLS and YYNGEE. The CDR3 sequence: CASSVAIGTSLGEQFF. CDR3 sequence (DNA): TGTGCCAGCAGCGTAGCAATCGGGACTAGCCTCGGCGAGCAGTTCTTC.

The rearrangement links TRBV20-1 to TRBJ2-2; D gene ambiguous. Germline CDR1 DFQATT, CDR2 SNEGSKA (reference sequence). The CDR3 is made up of 13 amino acids. V was pared by 4 bases and J by 2 bases, with 8 bases between. In nucleotides, the CDR3 is TGCAGTGCTAAACAACAAAACACCGGGGAGCTGTTTTTT. This sequence encodes CSAKQQNTGELFF.

This clonotype was picked up a small number of times. The chain recombines TRBV20-1 with TRBJ1-2, with D maybe TRBD1 (6 bases). Trimming shortened V by 3 bases and J by 4 bases, and 15 bases separated the two germline ends. The CDR3 contains 14 residues. The germline gives CDR1 DFQATT, CDR2 SNEGSKA (reference sequence). The CDR3 reads CSASATGTFYGYTF. The CDR3 nucleotides read TGCAGTGCTAGCGCGACCGGGACATTCTATGGCTACACCTTC.